This TCR beta chain was sequenced in a study of T cells in tuberculosis. Study-wide results and caveats: Cases with active tuberculosis were adults, while controls were adolescents. Active tuberculosis TCR-alpha repertoires lay closer to GMM-specific TCRs than IGRA-negative controls, suggesting clonal expansion.

On average approximately 90,000 T cells per donor were immunosequenced. Clones were read by immunoSEQ multiplex PCR, and TCRdb kept only the in-frame ones, dropping some. This sample yields 20,000 to 25,000 clones, of which approximately 90% are seen a single time; roughly a sixth belongs to the top ten. This clone turned up a few times. Its target is not known. Germline assignment: CDR1 SEHNR and CDR2 FQNEAQ (reference sequence). The CDR3 is made up of 16 amino acids. V was cut by 5 bases and J by 4 bases, with 21 bases left in between. Sequenced sample: PBMCs. The clonotype comes from a donor aged 10-35 years with latent tuberculosis or without tuberculosis infection. Some clones in this sample may be carry-over from other donors' samples. V is TRBV7-9 and J is TRBJ2-7; possible D gene TRBD1, 6 bases. In nucleotides, the CDR3 is TGTGCCAGCAGCCCCACTAGACAGGACCTCGGGTACGAGCAGTACTTC. Translated, it gives CASSPTRQDLGYEQYF.